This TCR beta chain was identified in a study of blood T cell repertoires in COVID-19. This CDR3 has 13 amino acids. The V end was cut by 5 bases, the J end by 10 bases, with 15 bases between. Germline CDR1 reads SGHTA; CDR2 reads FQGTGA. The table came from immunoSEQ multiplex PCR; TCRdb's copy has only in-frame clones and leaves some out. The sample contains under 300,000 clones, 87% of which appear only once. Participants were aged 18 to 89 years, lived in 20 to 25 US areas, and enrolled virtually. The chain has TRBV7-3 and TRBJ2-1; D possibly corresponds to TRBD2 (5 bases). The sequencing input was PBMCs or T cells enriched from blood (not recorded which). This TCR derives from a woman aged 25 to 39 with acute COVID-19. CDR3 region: CASSVGVLGEQFF. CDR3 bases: TGTGCCAGCAGCGTCGGGGTTCTGGGGGAGCAGTTCTTC.